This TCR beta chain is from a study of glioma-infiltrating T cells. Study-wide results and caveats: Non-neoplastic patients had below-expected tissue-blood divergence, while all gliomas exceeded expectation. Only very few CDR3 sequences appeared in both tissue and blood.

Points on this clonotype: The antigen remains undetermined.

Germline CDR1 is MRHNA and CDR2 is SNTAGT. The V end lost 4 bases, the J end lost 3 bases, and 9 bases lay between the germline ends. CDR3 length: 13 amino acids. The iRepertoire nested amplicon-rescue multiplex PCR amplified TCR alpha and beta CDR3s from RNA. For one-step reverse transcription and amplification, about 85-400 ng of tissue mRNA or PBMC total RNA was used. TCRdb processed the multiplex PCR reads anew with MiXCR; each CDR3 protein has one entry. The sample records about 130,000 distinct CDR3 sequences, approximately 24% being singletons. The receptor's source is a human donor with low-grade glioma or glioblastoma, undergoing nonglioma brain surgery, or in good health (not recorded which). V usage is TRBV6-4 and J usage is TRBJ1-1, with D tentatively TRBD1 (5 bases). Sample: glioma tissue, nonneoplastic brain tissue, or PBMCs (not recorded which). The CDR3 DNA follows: TGTGCCAGCAGTGTTCGGGGGGACACTGAAGCTTTCTTT. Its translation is CASSVRGDTEAFF.